These 21 T cell receptor beta chains share one sample of origin, sequenced in a study of T-cell reconstitution after alpha-beta-depleted transplantation in children. The TCRbeta library incorporated unique molecular identifiers. TCRdb analysed the PCR reads with MiXCR anew, one entry per CDR3 protein. The profile shows 450,000 to 550,000 distinct CDR3 sequences, over 10% of them singletons. The sample consisted of PBMCs, mostly from graft donor cells, taken 180 days after TCRalphabeta/CD19-depleted stem cell transplant. The receptors come from a female patient younger than 10 who had a stem cell transplant for aplastic anemia, so the T cells may come from the graft donor.

In its sample, this clonotype was seen a few times. A junction boundary mismatches the germline segment, possibly from a read error. This sequence joins TRBV18 and TRBJ1-2; 7 nucleotides match TRBD1. Looked up from germline, CDR1 is KGHSH and CDR2 is LQKENI. CDR3 size: 12 residues. This chain's CDR3 is CASSPDRAGGDF. The CDR3 DNA follows: TGTGCCAGCTCACCCGACCGTGCAGGGGGGGACTTC.

This chain uses TRBV7-2 with TRBJ1-5; D remains ambiguous. The V end lost 0 bases, the J end lost 7 bases, and 4 bases lay between the germline ends. CDR1 SGHTA and CDR2 FQGNSA come from the germline V gene. This CDR3 is built from 12 residues. The CDR3 bases are TGTGCCAGCAGCTTAGCGTTCCAGCCCCAGCATTTT. Translation gives CASSLAFQPQHF.

This clonotype has more than one count but fewer than ten. This chain joins TRBV5-1 and TRBJ1-5; TRBD1 matches 8 bases. CDR3 length: 15 amino acids. Trimming removed 4 bases from V and 4 bases from J; junction bases left unmatched: 7. Germline CDR1 and CDR2: SGHRS and YFSETQ. CDR3 region: CASSDGDRWNQPQHF. CDR3 nucleotide sequence: TGCGCCAGCAGCGATGGGGACAGGTGGAATCAGCCCCAGCATTTT.

The J gene is TRBJ2-5, the V gene TRBV10-3; D is ambiguous. The CDR3 totals 13 residues. CDR1 and CDR2 (germline): ENHRY, SYGVKD. Trimming removed 4 bases at V and 1 base at J, with 7 bases between. CDR3 sequence: CAISVRRQETQYF. In DNA form, the CDR3 reads TGTGCCATCAGTGTTAGACGCCAAGAGACCCAGTACTTC.

The V gene is TRBV30, the J gene TRBJ2-7, with no clear D. Trimming cost V 0 bases and J 3 bases, with 3 bases left between them. The CDR3 contains 11 residues. Per the germline V gene, CDR1 is GTSNPN and CDR2 is SVGIG (reference sequence). The chain's CDR3 is CAWSVYYEQYF. CDR3 DNA: TGTGCCTGGAGTGTGTACTACGAGCAGTACTTC.

The chain joins TRBV27 to TRBJ2-3, with TRBD2 identical over 8 bases. Germline V lookup: CDR1 MNHEY, CDR2 SMNVEV (reference sequence). The CDR3 spans 16 residues. V shed 1 base and J 4 bases; nucleotides not matched to a gene: 7. The CDR3: CASSLYGAGVPDTQYF. The DNA for the CDR3 is TGTGCCAGCAGTTTATACGGAGCGGGAGTTCCAGATACGCAGTATTTT.

The chain has TRBV29-1 and TRBJ2-7; no clear D. The length of the CDR3 is 12 residues. The germline CDR1 and CDR2 sequences are SQVTM and ANQGSEA. Trimming took off 7 bases at V and 2 bases at J, with 12 bases between the two ends. In DNA, the CDR3 is TGCAGCGCCATCCTGGGCCCCTACGAGCAGTACTTC. Protein sequence: CSAILGPYEQYF.

This chain joins TRBV6-2 or TRBV6-3 and TRBJ1-4; D uncertain. Trimming removed 6 bases from V and 2 bases from J, with 19 bases in between. The germline V gene encodes CDR1 MNHEY and CDR2 SVGEGT. This CDR3 comprises 17 residues. Here the CDR3 DNA reads TGTGCCAGCAGCGACTGGTGGAGCGAATCGACTAATGAAAAACTGTTTTTT. It encodes CASSDWWSESTNEKLFF.

This clonotype was detected only a few times. CDR3 region: CSAEVYRTSGSTSTDTQYF. The CDR3 DNA reads as TGCAGCGCCGAAGTATACCGGACTAGCGGATCGACTAGCACAGATACGCAGTATTTT. The chain combines TRBV29-1 with TRBJ2-3; 10 bases are shared with TRBD2. Per the germline V gene, CDR1 is SQVTM and CDR2 is ANQGSEA. V trimming: 7 bases; J trimming: 0 bases; junction bases outside the gene matches: 19. CDR3 size: 19 residues.

V gene TRBV20-1 combines with J gene TRBJ1-1, with 8 bases aligning to TRBD1. The CDR3 covers 13 residues. Unmatched junction bases numbered 8, after V lost 6 bases and J lost 5 bases. Germline values: CDR1 DFQATT, CDR2 SNEGSKA (reference sequence). The CDR3 region has the DNA TGCAGTGCCAAAACAGGGGGAAGGACTGAAGCTTTCTTT. Its protein product is CSAKTGGRTEAFF.

This clonotype was seen repeatedly, ten times or more. The V call is TRBV29-1, the J call TRBJ2-1; the D is unclear. CDR3 length: 15 amino acids. Per the germline V gene, CDR1 is SQVTM and CDR2 is ANQGSEA. V was trimmed by 3 bases and J by 0 bases, leaving 12 bases between them. CDR3 loop: CSVEPAPSSYNEQFF. The DNA of the CDR3 is TGCAGCGTTGAGCCAGCGCCAAGCTCCTACAATGAGCAGTTCTTC.

The V and J genes are TRBV28 and TRBJ2-2; the D gene is possibly TRBD2 (5 bases). V lost 7 bases to trimming and J lost 5 bases, with 14 bases between them. Germline V CDR1 and CDR2: MDHEN, SYDVKM. The length of the CDR3 is 14 residues. CDR3 region: CASTFPPGTGELFF. CDR3 coding DNA: TGTGCCAGCACCTTTCCCCCGGGGACCGGGGAGCTGTTTTTT.

This rearrangement joins TRBV24-1 to TRBJ2-3; D gene unclear. CDR3 length: 13 residues. V lost 6 bases, J lost 1 base, and 7 bases lay in between. Germline V CDR1 and CDR2: KGHDR, SFDVKD. The CDR3, as DNA: TGTGCCACCAGTACGGCAGGCACAGATACGCAGTATTTT. Encoded protein: CATSTAGTDTQYF.

This clonotype appeared a few times. The chain recombines TRBV7-2 with TRBJ2-1; the match to TRBD2 covers 9 bases. The CDR3 has 13 amino acids. The V and J ends lost 5 bases and 9 bases, in that order; junction bases with no gene match: 5. Germline V gives CDR1 SGHTA, CDR2 FQGNSA. The CDR3 protein is CASSLRLAAEQFF. CDR3 in DNA: TGTGCCAGCAGCCTGAGACTAGCGGCTGAGCAGTTCTTC.

This clonotype appeared a few times. This rearrangement joins TRBV20-1 to TRBJ2-1; a weak D match, TRBD1 (5 bases). The germline V and J ends were trimmed by 0 bases and 6 bases, with 12 bases remaining between them. The germline V gene encodes CDR1 DFQATT and CDR2 SNEGSKA (reference sequence). There are 14 residues in the CDR3. In nucleotides, the CDR3 is TGCAGTGCTAGAGATGGGGCGCGCAGCAATGAGCAGTTCTTC. It encodes CSARDGARSNEQFF.

This clonotype was counted only a few times. The chain is built from TRBV9 and TRBJ1-4; 7 positions match TRBD1. Per the germline V gene, CDR1 is SGDLS and CDR2 is YYNGEE. The V gene end was trimmed by 3 bases and the J gene end by 10 bases; junction bases not matched to a gene: 18. There are 17 residues in the CDR3. The CDR3 here is CASSANRGGQSRGKLFF. CDR3 nucleotide sequence: TGTGCCAGCAGCGCAAATCGAGGGGGACAGAGCAGAGGAAAACTGTTTTTT.

This clonotype was counted at least ten times. V is TRBV5-1 and J is TRBJ1-1; D might be TRBD1 (6 bases). Trimming cost V 3 bases and J 4 bases, with 7 bases left between them. This CDR3 is built from 12 residues. The germline gives CDR1 SGHRS, CDR2 YFSETQ. The CDR3 is CASSSDSTEAFF. The CDR3 DNA reads as TGCGCCAGCAGCTCGGACAGCACTGAAGCTTTCTTT.

The J gene is TRBJ2-5, the V gene TRBV3-1; 9 bases line up with TRBD2. Trimming at V came to 2 bases and at J to 5 bases, leaving 9 bases not matched to a gene. The CDR3 has 16 residues. CDR1 and CDR2 from the germline V gene are LGHDT and YNNKEL (reference sequence). Written as DNA, the CDR3 is TGTGCCAGCAGCCAAAGGAGCGGGAGGTTTTCGGAGACCCAGTACTTC. Translation: CASSQRSGRFSETQYF.

This clonotype was observed many times. V is TRBV12-3 or TRBV12-4 and J is TRBJ1-3; D gene unclear. The CDR3 extends over 11 amino acids. Trimming shortened V by 4 bases and J by 7 bases, and 5 bases separated the two germline ends. The CDR3 here is CASSYPNTIYF. In nucleotides, the CDR3 is TGTGCCAGCAGTTACCCGAACACCATATATTTT.

This clonotype was detected only a few times. V usage is TRBV11-2 and J usage is TRBJ2-3, with 12 bases identical to TRBD2. Germline V CDR1 and CDR2: SGHAT, FQNNGV. This CDR3 contains 16 residues. Trimming removed 2 bases from V and 1 base from J; junction bases left unmatched: 1. The CDR3 loop reads CASSLRLAGGTDTQYF. CDR3 sequence (DNA): TGTGCCAGCAGCTTAAGACTAGCGGGGGGCACAGATACGCAGTATTTT.

The chain employs TRBV5-6 and TRBJ1-1; D gene unclear. The V and J ends lost 2 bases and 0 bases respectively, with 11 bases between them. The length of the CDR3 is 15 residues. Looked up from germline, CDR1 is SGHDT and CDR2 is YYEEEE. CDR3 coding DNA: TGTGCCAGCAGCTTCGGAAAACCCATGAACACTGAAGCTTTCTTT. It encodes CASSFGKPMNTEAFF.